The 19 T cell receptor beta chains given below trace back to one sample, sequenced in a study of blood T cell repertoires in COVID-19. The protocol was immunoSEQ multiplex PCR, while the TCRdb copy is restricted to in-frame clones and leaves out a portion. The table has around 390,000 clones, 87% seen once. Input material: PBMCs or T cells enriched from blood (not recorded which). The receptors were sampled from a woman aged 45-65 years who had recovered from COVID-19.

The J gene is TRBJ2-3, the V gene TRBV7-2, with D unresolved. This CDR3 comprises 12 residues. From germline, CDR1 is SGHTA and CDR2 FQGNSA. The V end lost 1 base, the J end lost 11 bases, and 10 bases lay between the germline ends. CDR3 in amino acids: CASSLDEFKQYF. The CDR3 coding sequence is TGTGCCAGCAGCTTAGACGAGTTTAAGCAGTATTTT.

The chain is built from TRBV18 and TRBJ1-1, with D hard to call. V was clipped by 3 bases and J by 4 bases, with 6 bases between them. Germline V gene sequence: CDR1 KGHSH, CDR2 LQKENI. This CDR3 is built from 12 residues. The chain's CDR3 is CASSPEGTEAFF. The CDR3 nucleotides are TGTGCCAGCTCACCCGAGGGCACTGAAGCTTTCTTT.

This clone appeared once. The rearrangement joins TRBV3-1 (or the pseudogene TRBV3-2) to TRBJ2-6, with a weak D call TRBD1 (5 bases). The ends were cut back, 0 bases at V and 0 bases at J, with 18 bases in the middle. In germline, CDR1 is LGHDT, CDR2 YNNKEL (reference sequence). The CDR3 loop spans 20 amino acids. The CDR3 DNA is TGTGCCAGCAGCCAAGAGGGCAGGGCCGTCTCCCCCTCTGGGGCCAACGTCCTGACTTTC. Protein sequence: CASSQEGRAVSPSGANVLTF.

The V call is TRBV29-1, the J call TRBJ1-2; TRBD1 is a possible D gene (6 bases). The CDR3 has 13 amino acids. Germline V gives CDR1 SQVTM, CDR2 ANQGSEA. V lost 7 bases, J lost 3 bases, and 15 bases lay in between. In nucleotides, the CDR3 is TGCAGCGCCTTCGGGGACACCTACTATGGCTACACCTTC. The encoded protein is CSAFGDTYYGYTF.

The V call is TRBV7-9, the J call TRBJ2-1; tentatively, D is TRBD1 (6 bases). Germline assignment: CDR1 SEHNR and CDR2 FQNEAQ (reference sequence). V shed 5 bases and J shed 7 bases, with 24 bases lying between them. CDR3 length: 17 residues. In DNA, the CDR3 is TGTGCCAGCAGCCCCCGGGGACCCACAGGGATAGGTAATGAGCAGTTCTTC. Protein: CASSPRGPTGIGNEQFF. Variable domain in full (rest from reference TRBV7-9 and TRBJ2-1): DTGVSQNPRHKITKRGQNVTFRCDPISEHNRLYWYRQTLGQGPEFLTYFQNEAQLEKSRLLSDRFSAERPKGSFSTLEIQRTEQGDSAMYLCASSPRGPTGIGNEQFFGPGTRLTVL.

V gene TRBV21-1 combines with J gene TRBJ1-2. TRBV21-1 is given as a pseudogene. This CDR3 has 20 amino acids. In DNA form, the CDR3 reads TGTGCCAGCAGCAACCCGGGAGGAGGGGCCGGGCGTACTCCTGACTATGGCTACACCTTC. Translation: CASSNPGGGAGRTPDYGYTF.

The chain couples TRBV6-5 to TRBJ2-7, with D maybe TRBD2 (6 bases). This CDR3 is built from 15 residues. The V and J ends lost 2 bases and 2 bases respectively, with 13 bases between them. Germline CDR1 and CDR2: MNHEY and SVGAGI. The CDR3 DNA is TGTGCCAGCAGTTACCAAACTAGCCGGGCCTACGAGCAGTACTTC. It yields the protein CASSYQTSRAYEQYF.

This clone was observed a single time. The V call is TRBV11-3, the J call TRBJ2-1, with D perhaps TRBD2 (5 bases). Germline CDR1 SGHNT, CDR2 YENEEA. Trimming removed 5 bases at V and 2 bases at J, with 10 bases between. The CDR3 is made up of 14 amino acids. The CDR3 protein is CASSRGGTYNEQFF. The CDR3 DNA is TGTGCCAGCAGCCGGGGTGGTACCTACAATGAGCAGTTCTTC.

The V and J genes are TRBV19 and TRBJ1-1; D call uncertain. The CDR3 runs 14 residues. Trimming left V 3 bases short and J 4 bases short, with 12 bases between. The germline CDR1 and CDR2 sequences are LNHDA and SQIVND (reference sequence). CDR3 bases: TGTGCCAGTAGTATCGGTGGACTAGGCACTGAAGCTTTCTTT. Its protein is CASSIGGLGTEAFF.

J is TRBJ1-1 and V is TRBV2, with D tentatively TRBD1 (5 bases). Looked up from germline, CDR1 is SNHLY and CDR2 is FYNNEI. V was pared by 6 bases and J by 1 base, with 12 bases between. This CDR3 contains 14 residues. The CDR3 loop reads CASRRGEANTEAFF. The DNA of the CDR3 is TGTGCCAGCAGAAGAGGGGAGGCGAACACTGAAGCTTTCTTT.

The chain joins TRBV2 to TRBJ1-1; possible D gene TRBD1, 5 bases. Deletions cut 6 bases from V and 2 bases from J, with 10 bases between. Germline loops: CDR1 SNHLY, CDR2 FYNNEI. The CDR3 spans 13 residues. CDR3 nucleotide sequence: TGTGCCAGCAGAGAACAGGTTAACACTGAAGCTTTCTTT. Translated, it gives CASREQVNTEAFF.

This chain connects TRBV4-2 to TRBJ2-5; the match to TRBD2 covers 15 bases. Germline assignment: CDR1 LGHNA and CDR2 YNFKEQ. The CDR3 length is 23 residues. V gave up 0 bases and J gave up 5 bases; unmatched junction bases: 22. CDR3 in amino acids: CASSQEGPGLAGGRVREKETQYF. The CDR3 DNA reads as TGTGCCAGCAGCCAAGAAGGCCCGGGACTAGCGGGGGGCCGGGTCAGGGAGAAGGAGACCCAGTACTTC.

The V and J genes are TRBV27 and TRBJ1-4, with D tentatively TRBD1 (5 bases). CDR1 MNHEY and CDR2 SMNVEV come from the germline V gene (reference sequence). The CDR3 loop spans 13 amino acids. V lost 3 bases, J lost 8 bases, and 10 bases lay in between. The CDR3 loop is CASSLMGHEKLFF. The DNA of the CDR3 is TGTGCCAGCAGTTTGATGGGGCACGAAAAACTGTTTTTT.

This chain connects TRBV15 to TRBJ2-7; 8 bases are a match to TRBD1. This CDR3 spans 15 amino acids. J gave up 4 bases and V 1 base, and 6 bases lay outside the gene matches. Germline-derived CDR1 and CDR2 are LNHNV and YYDKDF (reference sequence). The CDR3 DNA reads TGTGCCACCAGCAGAGCAGGACAGGGTGCATACGAGCAGTACTTC. It encodes CATSRAGQGAYEQYF.

The chain uses TRBV4-3 and TRBJ1-1, with D unresolved. Germline V lookup: CDR1 LGHNA, CDR2 YSLEER. With 4 bases removed from V and 2 bases from J, the gap between germline ends came to 14 bases. There are 15 residues in the CDR3. The CDR3 spells CASSRTPTGNTEAFF. The CDR3 bases are TGCGCCAGCAGCCGCACGCCGACGGGTAACACTGAAGCTTTCTTT.

The rearrangement joins TRBV4-3 to TRBJ1-2; D perhaps matches TRBD1 (6 bases). Germline CDR1 and CDR2: LGHNA and YSLEER. The CDR3 has 15 residues. Trimming took 3 bases from V and 3 from J, leaving 14 bases between them. CDR3 loop: CASSQNQGRDYGYTF. The CDR3 nucleotides read TGCGCCAGCAGCCAGAACCAGGGGAGAGACTATGGCTACACCTTC.

V and J are TRBV19 and TRBJ1-2; the D gene is possibly TRBD1 (5 bases). The V gene lost 9 bases and the J gene lost 3 bases, with 17 bases spanning the gap. Germline loops: CDR1 LNHDA, CDR2 SQIVND (reference sequence). CDR3 length: 14 amino acids. For the CDR3, the DNA is TGTGCCAGCCTGAGTCGGGGGACGTACTATGGCTACACCTTC. Its protein product is CASLSRGTYYGYTF.

This clone was seen only a few times. This chain uses TRBV7-6 with TRBJ2-2, with a weak D call TRBD1 (5 bases). Germline V gives CDR1 SGHVS, CDR2 FNYEAQ. The V and J ends lost 4 bases and 7 bases respectively, with 10 bases between them. The CDR3 runs 13 residues. CDR3 in DNA: TGTGCCAGCAGCTCCAGGGTTGTCGGGGAGCTGTTTTTT. This codes for CASSSRVVGELFF.

V usage is TRBV3-1 (or the pseudogene TRBV3-2) and J usage is TRBJ1-4; 7 nucleotides agree with TRBD1. The germline V gene encodes CDR1 LGHDT and CDR2 YNNKEL (reference sequence). Trimming cost V 1 base and J 7 bases; bases outside gene matches: 9. The CDR3 covers 16 residues. The CDR3 region is CASSQGGGRGSEKLFF. The CDR3 DNA follows: TGTGCCAGCAGCCAAGGAGGGGGCAGGGGAAGTGAAAAACTGTTTTTT.